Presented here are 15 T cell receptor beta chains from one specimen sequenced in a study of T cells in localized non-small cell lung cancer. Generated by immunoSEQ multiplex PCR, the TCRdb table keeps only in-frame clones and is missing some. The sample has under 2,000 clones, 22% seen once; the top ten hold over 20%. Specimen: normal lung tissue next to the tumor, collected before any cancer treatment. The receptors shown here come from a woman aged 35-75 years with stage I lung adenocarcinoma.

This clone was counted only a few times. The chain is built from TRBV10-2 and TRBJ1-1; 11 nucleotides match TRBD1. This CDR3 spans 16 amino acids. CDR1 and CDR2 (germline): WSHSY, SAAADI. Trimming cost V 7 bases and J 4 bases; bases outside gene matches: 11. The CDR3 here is CASKLGQGAMGTEAFF. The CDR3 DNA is TGCGCCAGCAAATTAGGACAGGGGGCCATGGGCACTGAAGCTTTCTTT.

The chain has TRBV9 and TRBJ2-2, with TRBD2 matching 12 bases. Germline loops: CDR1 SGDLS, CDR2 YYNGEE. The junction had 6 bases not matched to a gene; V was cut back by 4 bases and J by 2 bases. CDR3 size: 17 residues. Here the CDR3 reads CASSTRTSGANTGELFF. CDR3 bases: TGTGCCAGCAGCACCCGGACTAGCGGGGCTAACACCGGGGAGCTGTTTTTT.

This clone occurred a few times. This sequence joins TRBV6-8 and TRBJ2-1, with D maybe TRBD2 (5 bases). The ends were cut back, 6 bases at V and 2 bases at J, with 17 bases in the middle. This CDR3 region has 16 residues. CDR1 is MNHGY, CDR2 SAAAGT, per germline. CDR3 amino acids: CASRPDGADPYNEQFF. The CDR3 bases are TGTGCCAGCAGGCCCGACGGAGCGGATCCCTACAATGAGCAGTTCTTC.

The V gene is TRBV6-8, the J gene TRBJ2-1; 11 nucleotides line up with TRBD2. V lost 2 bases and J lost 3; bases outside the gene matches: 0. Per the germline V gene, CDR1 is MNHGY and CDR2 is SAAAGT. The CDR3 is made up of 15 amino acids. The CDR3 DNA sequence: TGTGCCAGCAGTTACGGACTAGCGGGCTACAATGAGCAGTTCTTC. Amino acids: CASSYGLAGYNEQFF.

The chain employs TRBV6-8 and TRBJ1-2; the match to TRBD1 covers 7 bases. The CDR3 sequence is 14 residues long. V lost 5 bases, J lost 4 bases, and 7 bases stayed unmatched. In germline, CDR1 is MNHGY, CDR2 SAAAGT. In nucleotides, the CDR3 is TGTGCCAGCAGTCTCACAGGGGCAGGCTATGGCTACACCTTC. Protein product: CASSLTGAGYGYTF.

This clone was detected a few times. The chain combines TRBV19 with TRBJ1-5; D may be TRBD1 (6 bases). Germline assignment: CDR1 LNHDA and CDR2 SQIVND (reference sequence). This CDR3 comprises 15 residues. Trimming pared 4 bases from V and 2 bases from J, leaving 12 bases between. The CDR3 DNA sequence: TGTGCCAGTAGTACACAGGGCTTGGGCAATCAGCCCCAGCATTTT. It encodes CASSTQGLGNQPQHF.

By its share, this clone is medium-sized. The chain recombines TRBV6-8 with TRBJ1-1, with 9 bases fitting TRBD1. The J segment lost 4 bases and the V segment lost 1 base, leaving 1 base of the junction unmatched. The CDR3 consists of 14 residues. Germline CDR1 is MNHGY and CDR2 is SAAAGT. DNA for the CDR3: TGTGCCAGCAGTTACTGGACAGGGGCCACTGAAGCTTTCTTT. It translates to CASSYWTGATEAFF.

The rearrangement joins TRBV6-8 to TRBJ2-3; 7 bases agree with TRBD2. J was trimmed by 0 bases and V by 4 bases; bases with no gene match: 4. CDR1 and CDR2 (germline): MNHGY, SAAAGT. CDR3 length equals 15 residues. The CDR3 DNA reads TGTGCCAGCAGTTTGTTCGGGGGGAGCACAGATACGCAGTATTTT. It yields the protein CASSLFGGSTDTQYF.

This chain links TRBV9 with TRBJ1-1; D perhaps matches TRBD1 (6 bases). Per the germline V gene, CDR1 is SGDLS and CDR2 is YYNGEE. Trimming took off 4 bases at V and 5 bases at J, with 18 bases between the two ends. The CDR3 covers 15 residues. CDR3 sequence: CASSPTTGTGTEAFF. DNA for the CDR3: TGTGCCAGCAGCCCTACGACAGGAACGGGGACTGAAGCTTTCTTT.

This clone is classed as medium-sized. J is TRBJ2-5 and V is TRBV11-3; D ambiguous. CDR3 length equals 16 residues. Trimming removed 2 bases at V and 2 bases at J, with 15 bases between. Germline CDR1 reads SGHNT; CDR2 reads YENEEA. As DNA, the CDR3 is TGTGCCAGCAGCTTACCACGATTAGGGCAGCAAGAGACCCAGTACTTC. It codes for CASSLPRLGQQETQYF.

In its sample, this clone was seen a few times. CDR3 sequence: CASSISAGVYEQYF. The CDR3 DNA reads as TGTGCCAGCAGCATATCGGCCGGGGTGTACGAGCAGTACTTC. The chain links TRBV11-3 to TRBJ2-7, with TRBD2 as a possible D gene (5 bases). Germline V gene data show CDR1 as SGHNT and CDR2 as YENEEA. This CDR3 contains 14 residues. Trimming removed 5 bases from V and 4 bases from J, with 15 bases in between.

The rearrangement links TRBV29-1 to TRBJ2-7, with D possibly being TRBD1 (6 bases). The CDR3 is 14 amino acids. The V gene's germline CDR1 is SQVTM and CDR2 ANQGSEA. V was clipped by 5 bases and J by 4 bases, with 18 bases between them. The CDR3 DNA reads TGCAGCGTTTCCCCTGGGGGCTTAAATTACGAGCAGTACTTC. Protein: CSVSPGGLNYEQYF.

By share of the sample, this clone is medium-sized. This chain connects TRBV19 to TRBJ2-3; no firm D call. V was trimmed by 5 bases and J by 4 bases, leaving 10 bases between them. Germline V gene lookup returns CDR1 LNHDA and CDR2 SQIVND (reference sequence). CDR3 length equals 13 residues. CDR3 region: CASSYTQSDTQYF. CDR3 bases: TGTGCCAGTAGTTACACCCAATCAGATACGCAGTATTTT.

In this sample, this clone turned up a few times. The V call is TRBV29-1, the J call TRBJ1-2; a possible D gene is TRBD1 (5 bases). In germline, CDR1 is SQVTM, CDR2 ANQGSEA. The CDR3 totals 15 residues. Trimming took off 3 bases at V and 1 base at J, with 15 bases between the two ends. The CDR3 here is CSVDSSGPNNYGYTF. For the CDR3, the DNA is TGCAGCGTTGACTCCTCAGGGCCGAATAACTATGGCTACACCTTC. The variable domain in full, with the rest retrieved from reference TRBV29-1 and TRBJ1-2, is SAVISQKPSRDICQRGTSLTIQCQVDSQVTMMFWYRQQPGQSLTLIATANQGSEATYESGFVIDKFPISRPNLTFSTLTVSNMSPEDSSIYLCSVDSSGPNNYGYTFGSGTRLTVV.

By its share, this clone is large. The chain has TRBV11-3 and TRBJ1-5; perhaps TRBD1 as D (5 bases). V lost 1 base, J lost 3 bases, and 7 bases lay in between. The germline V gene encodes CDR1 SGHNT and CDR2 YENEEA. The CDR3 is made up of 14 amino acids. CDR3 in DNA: TGTGCCAGCAGCTTAGGGGGGTTCAATCAGCCCCAGCATTTT. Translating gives CASSLGGFNQPQHF.